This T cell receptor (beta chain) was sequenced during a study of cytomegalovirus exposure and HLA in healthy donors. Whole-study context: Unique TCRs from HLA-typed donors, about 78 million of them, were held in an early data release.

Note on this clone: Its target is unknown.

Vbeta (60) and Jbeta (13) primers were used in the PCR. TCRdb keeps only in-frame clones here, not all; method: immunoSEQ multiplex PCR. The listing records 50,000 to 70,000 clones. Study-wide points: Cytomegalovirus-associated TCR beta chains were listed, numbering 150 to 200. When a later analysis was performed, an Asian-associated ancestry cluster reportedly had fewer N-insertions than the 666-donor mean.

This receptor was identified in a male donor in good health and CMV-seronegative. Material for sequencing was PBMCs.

CDR3 sequence reads: CASSLPGHLNTEAFF. CDR3 nucleotide sequence: TGTGCCAGCAGTCTCCCGGGACACCTGAACACTGAAGCTTTCTTT. This chain links TRBV5-6 with TRBJ1-1; D might be TRBD1 (6 bases). Germline V gene data show CDR1 as SGHDT and CDR2 as YYEEEE. CDR3 length: 15 amino acids. Trimming shortened V by 5 bases and J by 0 bases, and 14 bases separated the two germline ends.